One and the same sample provided the 32 T cell receptor beta chains below, sequenced in a study of shared clonotypes between healthy human individuals. This table comes from immunoSEQ multiplex PCR, and its TCRdb copy is limited to in-frame clones, with some not included. The sample carries millions of clones, about 95% recorded once. Naive CD8 populations comprised CD45RO-negative cells positively selected for CCR7, excluding terminally differentiated effector memory CD45RA+ cells. Sequenced sample: naive CD8+ T cells sorted from blood. Receptor source: a young man in good health.

The chain uses TRBV4-1 and TRBJ2-7, with TRBD1 matching over 10 bases. V gave up 1 base and J gave up 5 bases; unmatched junction bases: 5. This CDR3 comprises 15 residues. Germline CDR1 is MGHRA and CDR2 is YSYEKL. The DNA for the CDR3 is TGCGCCAGCAGCCAAGTTCACGGGACAGGGGACGAGCAGTACTTC. Translating it yields CASSQVHGTGDEQYF.

The rearrangement links TRBV5-1 to TRBJ2-7; maybe TRBD1 (6 bases). Germline CDR1 is SGHRS and CDR2 is YFSETQ. Trimming removed 2 bases at V and 4 bases at J, with 13 bases between. This CDR3 has 14 residues. The CDR3 sequence: CASSLQGEQYEQYF. The CDR3 coding sequence is TGCGCCAGCAGCTTACAGGGAGAGCAGTACGAGCAGTACTTC.

Regarding this clone: The same CDR3 also results from other DNA sequences found in this sample. This chain connects TRBV28 to TRBJ2-7; 10 nucleotides match TRBD1. The CDR3 is 16 residues long. CDR1 MDHEN and CDR2 SYDVKM come from the germline V gene. J gave up 0 bases and V 3 bases, and 5 bases lay outside the gene matches. This CDR3 is CASSFNRDRGSYEQYF. For the CDR3, the DNA is TGTGCCAGCAGTTTCAACCGGGACAGGGGCTCCTACGAGCAGTACTTC.

CDR3 sequence reads: CASSILGADTQYF. The CDR3 region has the DNA TGTGCCAGTAGTATCCTAGGCGCAGATACGCAGTATTTT. The chain has TRBV19 and TRBJ2-3; no clear D. The germline gives CDR1 LNHDA, CDR2 SQIVND (reference sequence). The V end was cut by 3 bases, the J end by 4 bases, with 8 bases between. The CDR3 extends over 13 amino acids.

The chain uses TRBV6-5 and TRBJ1-1; D gene uncertain. In germline, CDR1 is MNHEY, CDR2 SVGAGI. Trimming shortened V by 0 bases and J by 3 bases, and 14 bases separated the two germline ends. This CDR3 comprises 16 residues. In DNA form, the CDR3 reads TGTGCCAGCAGTTACTCGGCTTGGGGAAGGGACACTGAAGCTTTCTTT. This translates into CASSYSAWGRDTEAFF.

This clone was seen once. The chain joins TRBV13 to TRBJ2-1, with 9 bases fitting TRBD1. The CDR3 contains 16 residues. Germline V CDR1 and CDR2: PRHDT, FYEKMQ (reference sequence). The V and J ends lost 1 base and 3 bases, in that order; junction bases with no gene match: 4. The CDR3 DNA reads as TGTGCCAGCAGCTTAGAACCGGACAGGGGCTACAATGAGCAGTTCTTC. Its protein product is CASSLEPDRGYNEQFF.

The chain joins TRBV7-6 to TRBJ2-1; the D is unclear. Germline CDR1 and CDR2: SGHVS and FNYEAQ. V was shortened by 5 bases and J by 13 bases, with 24 bases between the two germline ends. The CDR3 contains 15 residues. In nucleotides, the CDR3 is TGTGCCAGCAGCCCCCAAAGCCTCGGTCAATACCAACAGTTCTTC. Translation: CASSPQSLGQYQQFF.

The rearrangement joins TRBV4-1 to TRBJ1-1; 7 bases are shared with TRBD1. Trimming cost V 4 bases and J 2 bases; bases outside gene matches: 7. There are 15 residues in the CDR3. CDR1 is MGHRA, CDR2 YSYEKL, per germline. In DNA, the CDR3 is TGCGCCAGCAGCCGTCTAGGGACAGCTAACACTGAAGCTTTCTTT. Its translation is CASSRLGTANTEAFF.

Concerning this clone itself: At the DNA level, this CDR3 is encoded by other sequences in the same sample as well. The chain is built from TRBV6-5 and TRBJ1-1, with D perhaps TRBD1 (6 bases). There are 14 residues in the CDR3. The V gene lost 6 bases and the J gene lost 2 bases, with 13 bases spanning the gap. CDR1 MNHEY and CDR2 SVGAGI come from the germline V gene. The CDR3 region is CASSLGGANTEAFF. CDR3 coding DNA: TGTGCCAGCAGCCTAGGGGGGGCAAACACTGAAGCTTTCTTT.

This rearrangement joins TRBV27 to TRBJ2-7; D is undetermined. The CDR3 spans 16 residues. Germline loops: CDR1 MNHEY, CDR2 SMNVEV (reference sequence). Trimming took off 3 bases at V and 2 bases at J, with 17 bases between the two ends. CDR3 protein: CASSLIGVQVPYEQYF. The CDR3 coding sequence is TGTGCCAGCAGTTTGATTGGGGTGCAAGTGCCCTACGAGCAGTACTTC.

This chain connects TRBV27 to TRBJ1-2, with TRBD1 as a possible D gene (6 bases). Trimming left V 1 base short and J 2 bases short, with 14 bases between. Per the germline V gene, CDR1 is MNHEY and CDR2 is SMNVEV (reference sequence). This CDR3 contains 16 residues. The CDR3: CASSLLIQGNNYGYTF. CDR3 bases: TGTGCCAGCAGTTTATTGATACAGGGAAACAACTATGGCTACACCTTC.

Comment on this clone: This specimen includes other DNA sequences encoding the same CDR3. J is TRBJ2-3 and V is TRBV9; D is unclear. This CDR3 is built from 12 residues. Trimming pared 2 bases from V and 5 bases from J, leaving 6 bases between. Germline CDR1 and CDR2: SGDLS and YYNGEE. The CDR3 bases are TGTGCCAGCAGCGTTTACGGAGATACGCAGTATTTT. Translated: CASSVYGDTQYF.

The V call is TRBV27, the J call TRBJ1-2; tentative D call: TRBD1 (6 bases). V gave up 6 bases and J gave up 6 bases, with 20 bases separating them. This CDR3 has 15 residues. CDR1 MNHEY and CDR2 SMNVEV come from the germline V gene (reference sequence). CDR3 sequence (DNA): TGTGCCAGCAGCTGGGCGGCAGGAGGGGGGAATGGCTACACCTTC. Translated: CASSWAAGGGNGYTF.

V and J are TRBV6-1 and TRBJ1-1, with D possibly TRBD1 on 6 matching bases. Trimming removed 2 bases at V and 1 base at J, with 11 bases between. The CDR3 is made up of 15 amino acids. The germline gives CDR1 MNHNS, CDR2 SASEGT. CDR3 protein: CASSEWDTENTEAFF. In DNA, the CDR3 is TGTGCCAGCAGTGAATGGGACACAGAGAACACTGAAGCTTTCTTT.

This clone came up once. The chain recombines TRBV5-1 with TRBJ1-1, with D possibly TRBD1 on 6 matching bases. The CDR3 is 14 amino acids. The V gene lost 3 bases and the J gene lost 2 bases, with 11 bases spanning the gap. CDR1 is SGHRS and CDR2 is YFSETQ in the germline V gene. CDR3 in amino acids: CASSSTGDNTEAFF. CDR3 in DNA: TGCGCCAGCAGCTCGACAGGCGATAACACTGAAGCTTTCTTT.

This chain joins TRBV4-3 and TRBJ2-7, with TRBD2 matching 14 bases. This CDR3 comprises 16 residues. J was trimmed by 9 bases and V by 1 base; bases with no gene match: 8. Germline CDR1 reads LGHNA; CDR2 reads YSLEER. The CDR3 DNA follows: TGCGCCAGCAGCCAAGGACTAGCGGGAGGGCCGGTCGTGCAGTACTTC. It yields the protein CASSQGLAGGPVVQYF.

The chain uses TRBV13 and TRBJ2-7; TRBD1 agrees at 8 bases. Trimming removed 3 bases from V and 5 bases from J; junction bases left unmatched: 6. There are 14 residues in the CDR3. The germline CDR1 and CDR2 sequences are PRHDT and FYEKMQ (reference sequence). The CDR3 sequence is CASSLQGAGDEQYF. The CDR3 DNA reads TGTGCCAGCAGCTTGCAGGGGGCAGGAGACGAGCAGTACTTC.

In nucleotides, the CDR3 is TGTGCCAGCAGCCGCAGGACAGGGGGCGGAAACACCATATATTTT. It yields the protein CASSRRTGGGNTIYF. The rearrangement joins TRBV13 to TRBJ1-3; 11 nucleotides match TRBD1. The CDR3 spans 15 residues. V shed 5 bases and J 4 bases; nucleotides not matched to a gene: 4. CDR1 and CDR2 (germline): PRHDT, FYEKMQ (reference sequence).

The chain combines TRBV27 with TRBJ2-7; D perhaps matches TRBD1 (7 bases). In germline, CDR1 is MNHEY, CDR2 SMNVEV (reference sequence). V was shortened by 1 base and J by 5 bases, with 18 bases between the two germline ends. CDR3 length: 16 amino acids. The CDR3 here is CASSLLSPTGRHEQYF. The CDR3 DNA sequence: TGTGCCAGCAGTTTATTGTCCCCGACAGGGAGGCACGAGCAGTACTTC.

The rearrangement links TRBV7-3 to TRBJ2-3, with a weak D call TRBD1 (6 bases). The CDR3 has 17 residues. Trimming shortened V by 5 bases and J by 2 bases, and 20 bases separated the two germline ends. From germline, CDR1 is SGHTA and CDR2 FQGTGA. CDR3 nucleotides: TGTGCCAGCAGCCTTGGGGATCTTGGGGGCGTCACAGATACGCAGTATTTT. It encodes CASSLGDLGGVTDTQYF.

The rearrangement joins TRBV19 to TRBJ1-2; D gene uncertain. CDR3 length: 15 amino acids. The germline V gene encodes CDR1 LNHDA and CDR2 SQIVND (reference sequence). The V and J ends lost 1 base and 8 bases respectively, with 17 bases between them. In DNA form, the CDR3 reads TGTGCCAGTAGTATAGTCGCGGGAACCCTTGGGGGCTACACCTTC. It yields the protein CASSIVAGTLGGYTF.

This chain links TRBV9 with TRBJ2-5; 13 bases fit TRBD2. After removal of 4 bases from V and 2 bases from J, the junction contained 11 bases not matched to a gene. Germline V gene data show CDR1 as SGDLS and CDR2 as YYNGEE. This CDR3 comprises 18 residues. The CDR3 spells CASSPDRGLAGVQETQYF. CDR3 sequence (DNA): TGTGCCAGCAGCCCCGACCGAGGACTAGCGGGGGTTCAAGAGACCCAGTACTTC.

The chain uses TRBV5-6 and TRBJ2-3, with D possibly matching TRBD1 (5 bases). Germline CDR1 reads SGHDT; CDR2 reads YYEEEE. The CDR3 sequence is 13 residues long. V lost 1 base, J lost 4 bases, and 7 bases lay in between. CDR3 sequence: CASSLLGADTQYF. DNA of the CDR3: TGTGCCAGCAGCTTGCTAGGGGCAGATACGCAGTATTTT.

V is TRBV5-4 and J is TRBJ2-7, with 10 bases fitting TRBD2. CDR1 is SGHNT, CDR2 YYREEE, per germline (reference sequence). The ends lost 0 bases at V and 6 bases at J; junction bases unmatched: 3. The CDR3 extends over 14 amino acids. CDR3 residues: CASSLAGLASEQYF. The CDR3 DNA sequence: TGTGCCAGCAGCTTGGCGGGACTAGCGAGCGAGCAGTACTTC. Combining the CDR3 with reference TRBV5-4 and TRBJ2-7 gives the whole variable domain ETGVTQSPTHLIKTRGQQVTLRCSSQSGHNTVSWYQQALGQGPQFIFQYYREEENGRGNFPPRFSGLQFPNYSSELNVNALELDDSALYLCASSLAGLASEQYFGPGTRLTVT.

The chain uses TRBV7-9 and TRBJ1-1; 9 bases fit TRBD1. Germline V gives CDR1 SEHNR, CDR2 FQNEAQ (reference sequence). V trimming: 8 bases; J trimming: 5 bases; junction bases outside the gene matches: 6. This CDR3 contains 13 residues. The CDR3 bases are TGTGCCAGCGGCAGGGACAGGGAGACTGAAGCTTTCTTT. As protein: CASGRDRETEAFF.

This clone was seen more than once but under ten times. The CDR3 loop is CAWSTGTGVGETQYF. CDR3 coding DNA: TGTGCCTGGAGTACCGGGACAGGGGTCGGGGAGACCCAGTACTTC. The V and J genes are TRBV30 and TRBJ2-5, with 10 bases fitting TRBD1. CDR3 length: 15 residues. Germline V gene sequence: CDR1 GTSNPN, CDR2 SVGIG (reference sequence). Losses at the gene ends were 2 bases for V and 5 bases for J; bases not matched to a gene: 8.

The V call is TRBV14, the J call TRBJ1-2; D possibly corresponds to TRBD1 (6 bases). The germline gives CDR1 SGHDN, CDR2 FVKESK. This CDR3 comprises 14 residues. V was clipped by 4 bases and J by 1 base, with 10 bases between them. CDR3 protein: CASSLTGFNYGYTF. In DNA form, the CDR3 reads TGTGCCAGCAGCCTTACAGGGTTTAACTATGGCTACACCTTC.

V is TRBV27 and J is TRBJ1-2, with 7 bases aligning to TRBD1. Germline V gives CDR1 MNHEY, CDR2 SMNVEV (reference sequence). J was trimmed by 7 bases and V by 2 bases; bases with no gene match: 13. CDR3 length equals 16 residues. The DNA of the CDR3 is TGTGCCAGCAGTTTAGAGGTTGCAGGGGGGCAGGGTGGCTACACCTTC. Amino acid sequence: CASSLEVAGGQGGYTF.

The chain is built from TRBV4-3 and TRBJ2-1; D not resolved. Trimming shortened V by 3 bases and J by 0 bases, and 24 bases separated the two germline ends. This CDR3 spans 20 amino acids. CDR1 LGHNA and CDR2 YSLEER come from the germline V gene. The chain's CDR3 is CASSQTAPVGSPFSYNEQFF. The CDR3, as DNA: TGCGCCAGCAGCCAGACCGCCCCCGTCGGTTCTCCCTTCTCCTACAATGAGCAGTTCTTC.

As for this clone: Other DNA sequences in the sample encode the same CDR3. Here the CDR3 reads CASSGTAYGYTF. The CDR3 DNA is TGTGCCAGCAGCGGGACCGCTTATGGCTACACCTTC. This chain links TRBV9 with TRBJ1-2; D ambiguous. V shed 3 bases and J shed 5 bases, with 8 bases lying between them. The CDR3 totals 12 residues. Germline V gene data show CDR1 as SGDLS and CDR2 as YYNGEE.

This chain joins TRBV2 and TRBJ2-7; maybe TRBD1 (6 bases). Trimming left V 6 bases short and J 0 bases short, with 15 bases between. The CDR3 extends over 15 amino acids. CDR1 and CDR2 (germline): SNHLY, FYNNEI. The CDR3 reads CASRGTGTHSYEQYF. For the CDR3, the DNA is TGTGCCAGCAGGGGAACCGGGACACACTCCTACGAGCAGTACTTC.

The gene calls are TRBV5-5 and TRBJ1-2; possibly TRBD1 for D (5 bases). V was trimmed by 0 bases and J by 2 bases, leaving 11 bases between them. This CDR3 is built from 15 residues. Germline CDR1 reads SGHKS; CDR2 reads YYEKEE (reference sequence). The CDR3 DNA is TGTGCCAGCAGCTTGGCACAGGTGGGGAACTATGGCTACACCTTC. It is translated as CASSLAQVGNYGYTF.